Listed below are T cell receptor beta chains from one sample, sequenced in a study of cytomegalovirus exposure and HLA in healthy donors. TCRdb's table, derived via immunoSEQ multiplex PCR, lists solely in-frame clones and lacks some. The repertoire includes roughly 20,000 clones, over 65% of them detected once, and 7.4% sits in the top ten. Input material: PBMCs. Every receptor here comes from a man aged 60-69 years in good health and CMV-seronegative. Both conserved end residues are part of each CDR3. Each record gives: CDR3 protein, CDR3 DNA, J gene, V gene, clone size, D gene. D genes are given only for firm matches. Not all rows give a size; the values are once, few, many and, for expanded clones, a class.

CATSYTGLAGHEQYF | TGTGCCACCAGCTATACGGGACTAGCGGGCCACGAGCAGTACTTC | TRBJ2-7 | TRBV15 | . | TRBD2
CASSQVSGGGENEKLFF | TGCGCCAGCAGCCAAGTATCCGGGGGAGGAGAAAATGAAAAACTGTTTTTT | TRBJ1-4 | TRBV4-1 | medium-sized | .
CAISDLGDRGNEQFF | TGTGCCATCAGCGACCTGGGGGACAGGGGGAATGAGCAGTTCTTC | TRBJ2-1 | TRBV10-3 | . | TRBD1
CAMRRQGVSVGNQPQHF | TGCGCTATGCGGAGACAGGGGGTTTCAGTTGGCAATCAGCCCCAGCATTTT | TRBJ1-5 | TRBV10-1 | . | TRBD1
CAISVGGGTGTQYF | TGTGCCATCAGTGTTGGGGGGGGCACGGGTACGCAGTATTTT | TRBJ2-3 | TRBV10-3 | . | .
CASSLRGASVGDTQYF | TGTGCCAGCAGCTTGCGGGGGGCGTCGGTGGGGGATACGCAGTATTTT | TRBJ2-3 | TRBV5-6 | . | .
CASSFGQGVSRKQYF | TGTGCCAGCAGCTTCGGACAGGGCGTAAGTAGAAAGCAGTACTTC | TRBJ2-7 | TRBV7-9 | . | TRBD1
CASGVSGTGAIPLHF | TGTGCTAGTGGTGTATCCGGGACAGGGGCGATCCCCCTCCACTTT | TRBJ1-6 | TRBV12-5 | . | TRBD1
CASSEGGYTYNEQFF | TGTGCCAGCAGTGAAGGAGGGTACACCTACAATGAGCAGTTCTTC | TRBJ2-1 | TRBV6-1 | few | .
CASSPQELAVSYEQYF | TGTGCCAGCTCACCACAAGAACTGGCGGTTTCCTACGAGCAGTACTTC | TRBJ2-7 | TRBV18 | few | .
CASSSHRTGADTQYF | TGTGCCAGCAGTTCCCATCGAACGGGTGCAGATACGCAGTATTTT | TRBJ2-3 | TRBV27 | few | .
CASSAGQGLEIVGNQPQHF | TGCGCCAGCAGCGCGGGACAGGGGTTAGAGATAGTGGGCAATCAGCCCCAGCATTTT | TRBJ1-5 | TRBV10-1 | few | TRBD1
CASRETGTSGSYEQYF | TGCGCCAGCAGGGAAACCGGGACTAGCGGCTCCTACGAGCAGTACTTC | TRBJ2-7 | TRBV10-2 | . | TRBD2
CASSLTGNTEAFF | TGCGCCAGCAGCCTTACAGGTAACACTGAAGCTTTCTTT | TRBJ1-1 | TRBV5-1 | few | .
CASSTAITGRAGELFF | TGTGCCAGCAGTACCGCCATTACAGGGCGGGCCGGGGAGCTGTTTTTT | TRBJ2-2 | TRBV6-6 | . | .
CASSWTGIGYTF | TGTGCCAGCAGCTGGACAGGGATTGGCTACACCTTC | TRBJ1-2 | TRBV7-9 | . | TRBD1
CASSLTQGMDTQYF | TGTGCCAGCAGCTTAACACAGGGAATGGATACGCAGTATTTT | TRBJ2-3 | TRBV7-9 | . | .
CASSGRQPGAEAFF | TGTGCCAGCAGCGGTCGACAGCCTGGGGCTGAAGCTTTCTTT | TRBJ1-1 | TRBV9 | . | .
CASSLVTGRYNSGNTIYF | TGTGCCAGCAGCTTAGTGACCGGCAGGTATAACTCTGGAAACACCATATATTTT | TRBJ1-3 | TRBV11-2 | . | .
CASSYSKTVNTEAFF | TGTGCCAGCAGTTACTCGAAGACAGTGAACACTGAAGCTTTCTTT | TRBJ1-1 | TRBV6-5 | . | .
CASSRTGGSYEQYF | TGTGCCAGCAGCCGGACAGGGGGCTCCTACGAGCAGTACTTC | TRBJ2-7 | TRBV9 | . | TRBD1
CAWSVGGSNQPQHF | TGTGCCTGGAGTGTAGGGGGCAGCAATCAGCCCCAGCATTTT | TRBJ1-5 | TRBV30 | . | TRBD1
CASTPFGMRGTGELFF | TGTGCCAGCACCCCCTTTGGCATGCGGGGCACCGGGGAGCTGTTTTTT | TRBJ2-2 | TRBV2 | . | .
CASSLARADNEQFF | TGTGCCAGCAGCTTAGCGCGGGCGGATAATGAGCAGTTCTTC | TRBJ2-1 | TRBV7-9 | . | .
CASSQDLGWLADHNEQFF | TGCGCCAGCAGCCAAGATCTGGGTTGGCTAGCGGACCACAATGAGCAGTTCTTC | TRBJ2-1 | TRBV4-1 | once | TRBD2
CASGTLGAGEKLFF | TGTGCCAGCGGTACCTTGGGGGCAGGGGAAAAACTGTTTTTT | TRBJ1-4 | TRBV28 | few | .
CASSQDRGWEAFF | TGTGCCAGCAGCCAGGACAGGGGATGGGAAGCTTTCTTT | TRBJ1-1 | TRBV7-6 | few | TRBD1
CASSQTQGTDTQYF | TGCGCCAGCAGCCAAACACAGGGCACAGATACGCAGTATTTT | TRBJ2-3 | TRBV4-1 | . | .
CASSLGQAYQETQYF | TGTGCCAGCAGCCTGGGTCAGGCCTACCAAGAGACCCAGTACTTC | TRBJ2-5 | TRBV7-3 | . | .
CATGLAGSSYNEQFF | TGTGCCACCGGACTAGCGGGGAGCTCCTACAATGAGCAGTTCTTC | TRBJ2-1 | TRBV10-3 | . | TRBD2
CASSPGRPLLDEQFF | TGTGCCAGCAGCCCCGGGAGGCCCTTATTGGATGAGCAGTTCTTC | TRBJ2-1 | TRBV5-5 | . | TRBD2
CASSTLGGGIHEQYF | TGTGCCAGCAGCACCCTGGGGGGGGGAATCCACGAGCAGTACTTC | TRBJ2-7 | TRBV9 | . | TRBD2
CASSPPKHEYEQYF | TGTGCCAGCTCACCACCGAAACACGAATACGAGCAGTACTTC | TRBJ2-7 | TRBV18 | . | .
CASSQLGREPEAFF | TGTGCCAGCAGCCAACTTGGACGGGAGCCTGAAGCTTTCTTT | TRBJ1-1 | TRBV14 | . | .
CASSQGLRDTQYF | TGTGCCAGCAGCCAAGGGTTACGGGATACGCAGTATTTT | TRBJ2-3 | TRBV14 | . | .
CASSFGRSQETQYF | TGTGCCAGCAGCTTTGGGCGCAGCCAAGAGACCCAGTACTTC | TRBJ2-5 | TRBV5-6 | . | .
CSVGTASGGSDGYTF | TGCAGCGTTGGAACGGCGTCAGGGGGCTCGGATGGCTACACCTTC | TRBJ1-2 | TRBV29-1 | few | TRBD1
CASSPSGAGETQYF | TGTGCTAGCAGCCCTAGCGGGGCGGGGGAGACCCAGTACTTC | TRBJ2-5 | TRBV7-7 | . | TRBD2
CASSHSDTNYGYTF | TGCGCCAGCAGCCACTCCGACACTAACTATGGCTACACCTTC | TRBJ1-2 | TRBV4-1 | . | .
CASSFLRLDTDTQYF | TGCGCCAGCAGCTTCCTTCGACTGGACACAGATACGCAGTATTTT | TRBJ2-3 | TRBV5-1 | . | .
CASSLQTTNTEAFF | TGCGCCAGCAGCTTGCAAACTACGAACACTGAAGCTTTCTTT | TRBJ1-1 | TRBV5-1 | few | .
CASSPGTGGDTQYF | TGTGCCAGCTCACCCGGGACGGGGGGAGATACGCAGTATTTT | TRBJ2-3 | TRBV18 | . | TRBD2
CARSARLAGSTDTQYF | TGTGCCCGCAGCGCAAGACTAGCGGGGAGCACAGATACGCAGTATTTT | TRBJ2-3 | TRBV7-2 | . | TRBD2
CASSPAHRENTGELFF | TGCGCCAGCAGCCCCGCCCACAGGGAGAACACCGGGGAGCTGTTTTTT | TRBJ2-2 | TRBV5-1 | . | .
CASSQESVAGGRVDTQYF | TGTGCCAGCAGCCAAGAGTCAGTAGCGGGGGGGCGGGTAGATACGCAGTATTTT | TRBJ2-3 | TRBV4-2 | once | TRBD2
CASSFTGAGETQYF | TGTGCCAGCAGCTTCACAGGGGCTGGGGAGACCCAGTACTTC | TRBJ2-5 | TRBV7-6 | once | TRBD1
CASSLAGGGTDTQYF | TGTGCCAGCAGTCTAGCGGGAGGGGGCACAGATACGCAGTATTTT | TRBJ2-3 | TRBV27 | . | TRBD2